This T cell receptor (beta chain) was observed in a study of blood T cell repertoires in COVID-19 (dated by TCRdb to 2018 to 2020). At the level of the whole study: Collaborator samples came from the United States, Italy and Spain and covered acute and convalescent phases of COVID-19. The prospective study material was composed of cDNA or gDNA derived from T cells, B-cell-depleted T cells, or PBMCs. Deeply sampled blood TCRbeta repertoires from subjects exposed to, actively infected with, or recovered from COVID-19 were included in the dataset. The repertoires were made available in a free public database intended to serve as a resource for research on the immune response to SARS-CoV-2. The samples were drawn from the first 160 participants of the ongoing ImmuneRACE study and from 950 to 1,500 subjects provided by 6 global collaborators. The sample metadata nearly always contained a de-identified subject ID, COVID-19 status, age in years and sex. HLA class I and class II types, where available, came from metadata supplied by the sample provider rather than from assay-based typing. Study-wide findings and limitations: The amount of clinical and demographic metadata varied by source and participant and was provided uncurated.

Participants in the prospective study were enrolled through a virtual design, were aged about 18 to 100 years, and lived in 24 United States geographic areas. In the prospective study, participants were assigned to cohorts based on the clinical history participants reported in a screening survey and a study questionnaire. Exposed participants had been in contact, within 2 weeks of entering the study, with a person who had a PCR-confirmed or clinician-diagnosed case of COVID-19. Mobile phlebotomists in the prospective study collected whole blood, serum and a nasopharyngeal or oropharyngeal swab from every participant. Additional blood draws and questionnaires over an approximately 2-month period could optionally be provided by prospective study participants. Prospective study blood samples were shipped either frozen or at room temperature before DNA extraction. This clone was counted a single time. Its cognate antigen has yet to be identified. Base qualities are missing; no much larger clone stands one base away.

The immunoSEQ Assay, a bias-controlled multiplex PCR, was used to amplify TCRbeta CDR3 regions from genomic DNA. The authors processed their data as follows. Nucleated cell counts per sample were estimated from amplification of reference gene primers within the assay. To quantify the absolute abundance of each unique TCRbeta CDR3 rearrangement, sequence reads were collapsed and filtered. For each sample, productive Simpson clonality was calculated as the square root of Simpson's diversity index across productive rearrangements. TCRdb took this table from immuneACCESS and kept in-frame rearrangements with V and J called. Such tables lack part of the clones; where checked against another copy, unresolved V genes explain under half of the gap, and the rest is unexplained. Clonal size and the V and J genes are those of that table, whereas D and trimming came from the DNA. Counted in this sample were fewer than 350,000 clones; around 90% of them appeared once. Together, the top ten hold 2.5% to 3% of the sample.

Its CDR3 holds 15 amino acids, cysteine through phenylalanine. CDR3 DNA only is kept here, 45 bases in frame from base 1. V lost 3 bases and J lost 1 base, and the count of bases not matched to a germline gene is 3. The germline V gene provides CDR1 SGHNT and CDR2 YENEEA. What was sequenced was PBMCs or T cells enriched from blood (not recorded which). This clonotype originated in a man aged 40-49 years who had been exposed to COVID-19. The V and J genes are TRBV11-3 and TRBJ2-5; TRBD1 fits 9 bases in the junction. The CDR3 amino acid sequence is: CASSFWTGAQETQYF. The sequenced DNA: TGTGCCAGCAGCTTTTGGACAGGGGCCCAAGAGACCCAGTACTTC.